This T cell receptor beta chain was captured by sequencing in a study of blood T cell repertoires in COVID-19. Background on the study: Recovered status applied to Cohort 3 donors who had two consecutive negative PCRs. It also applied to those with clearance or with symptom resolution. Acute and convalescent COVID-19 samples came from the United States, Italy and Spain.

The CDR3 contains 18 residues. J lost 0 bases, V lost 4 bases, and 11 bases had no gene match. The germline gives CDR1 LNHDA, CDR2 SQIVND (reference sequence). Participant ages covered roughly 18 to 89 years across 25 or so US areas. Participants' reported clinical history set cohort assignment. TCRdb's copy holds only in-frame clones and misses some; the assay was immunoSEQ multiplex PCR. Of about 150,000 clones in the sample, 79% were seen once. This chain joins TRBV19 and TRBJ2-5, with TRBD2 matching over 10 bases. This clonotype was obtained from a woman between 65 and 79 years old in a cohort exposed to, infected with or recovered from COVID-19 (not recorded which). Specimen: PBMCs or T cells enriched from blood (not recorded which). The CDR3 protein is CASSKGFRAGGNQETQYF. In nucleotides, the CDR3 is TGTGCCAGTAGTAAGGGGTTCCGAGCGGGAGGGAACCAAGAGACCCAGTACTTC. The entire variable domain, with the rest obtained from reference TRBV19 and TRBJ2-5, is as follows: DGGITQSPKYLFRKEGQNVTLSCEQNLNHDAMYWYRQDPGQGLRLIYYSQIVNDFQKGDIAEGYSVSREKKESFPLTVTSAQKNPTAFYLCASSKGFRAGGNQETQYFGPGTRLLVL.